The clone carrying this T cell receptor beta chain was seen repeatedly, ten times or more. This entry is derived from a study of tumor-infiltrating lymphocytes in primary liver carcinoma. Looking at the study overall: Yields of productive TCRbeta reads ranged from roughly 3.5 to 7.5 million per sample and were similar across tissue types.

Each 20-30 mg portion of unsorted bulk tissue served as the source for co-extraction of RNA and DNA. Each sampled tumor had five separate regions taken from it. CDR3 size: 12 residues. Germline V gives CDR1 SGHRS, CDR2 YFSETQ. Trimming left V 0 bases short and J 7 bases short, with 6 bases between. Production of TCR beta cDNA used approximately 0.55 ug total RNA together with a constant-region primer. Three nested multiplex PCR rounds of slightly modified ARM-PCR generated TCR beta libraries. The study ran its first two PCR rounds for about 11 cycles each, using TRBV1-TRBV30 forward primers and a C-beta reverse primer. TCRdb processed the multiplex PCR reads anew with MiXCR; each CDR3 protein has one entry. The sample holds fewer than 200,000 distinct CDR3 sequences, around four fifths seen once.

The genes are TRBV5-1 and TRBJ2-3, with a possible D match to TRBD1 (5 bases). This sequence was found in a man aged 35 to 55 with primary liver carcinoma and hepatitis B virus infection. The sequenced sample consisted of tumor tissue from primary liver carcinoma. As DNA, the CDR3 is TGCGCCAGCAGCTTGGACAGGAATACGCAGTATTTT. This gives the protein CASSLDRNTQYF.